This TCR beta chain is from a study of cytomegalovirus exposure and HLA in healthy donors. CDR3 length: 12 residues. Germline CDR1 is SQVTM and CDR2 is ANQGSEA. This PCR relied on a set of 60 Vbeta primers and 13 Jbeta primers. The repertoire was sequenced with immunoSEQ multiplex PCR; TCRdb's copy has only in-frame clones and lacks some. The sample shows about 50,000 clones, around 70% of them seen only once. This clone was counted a few times. What was sequenced was PBMCs. The TCR originated in a woman aged 50 to 65 in good health and CMV-seronegative. This chain connects TRBV29-1 to TRBJ2-5; D gene ambiguous. CDR3 DNA sequence: TGCACGATCACACCCCAAGCGGAGACCCAGTACTTC. This translates into CTITPQAETQYF.